The source of this T cell receptor beta chain is a study of beta chain features in type 1 diabetes. CDR1 and CDR2 from the germline V gene are LNHNV and YYDKDF (reference sequence). The CDR3 spans 16 residues. With V trimmed by 1 base and J by 0 bases, 5 bases remained unmatched. The isolated RNA, all of it, was reverse transcribed, so expressed TCRB transcripts were what got sequenced. The read count averaged around 3.5 million across naive, central memory and regulatory T cell samples. Profiling relied on immunoSEQ multiplex PCR, and the TCRdb table lists in-frame clones only, not all of them. The data show under 400,000 clones, around a fifth seen once.

The origin of this receptor is a woman aged 18-29 years in good health. The sequencing input was naive CD4+ T cells from blood. V usage is TRBV15 and J usage is TRBJ2-7; 8 bases are shared with TRBD1. CDR3 nucleotide sequence: TGTGCCACCAGCAGAGTTAGGGACAGGCGCTCCTACGAGCAGTACTTC. The encoded protein is CATSRVRDRRSYEQYF.